The next 15 T cell receptor beta chains were all read from a single sample in a study of blood T cell repertoires in COVID-19. The protocol was immunoSEQ multiplex PCR, while the TCRdb copy is restricted to in-frame clones and leaves out a portion. The sample lists a few hundred thousand clones, roughly 84% occurring once. The sequenced sample was peripheral blood. The receptor set was obtained from a woman under 30 with acute or convalescent COVID-19.

This chain uses TRBV29-1 with TRBJ2-7; D possibly corresponds to TRBD2 (7 bases). The CDR3 runs to 14 residues. Trimming removed 6 bases from V and 1 base from J, with 16 bases in between. Germline assignment: CDR1 SQVTM and CDR2 ANQGSEA. The CDR3 spells CSVGGAPGSYEQYF. CDR3 in DNA: TGCAGCGTGGGGGGGGCCCCGGGGTCCTACGAGCAGTACTTC.

This clone was detected only once. The chain joins TRBV7-2 to TRBJ2-4; the D gene is possibly TRBD1 (6 bases). V dropped 5 bases and J dropped 6 bases, with 23 bases sitting between them. CDR1 and CDR2 (germline): SGHTA, FQGNSA. CDR3 length equals 17 residues. CDR3 nucleotide sequence: TGTGCCAGCAGCCCATCCCATACTAGGGGGATCGGAAACATTCAGTACTTC. Amino acid sequence: CASSPSHTRGIGNIQYF.

This chain joins TRBV28 and TRBJ2-1, with 13 bases matching TRBD2. With V trimmed by 3 bases and J by 7 bases, 3 bases remained unmatched. Germline assignment: CDR1 MDHEN and CDR2 SYDVKM. This CDR3 contains 15 residues. As DNA, the CDR3 is TGTGCCAGCAGTTTGGTGACTAGCGGGAGGAATGAGCAGTTCTTC. Encoded protein: CASSLVTSGRNEQFF.

V usage is TRBV7-2 and J usage is TRBJ2-3, with 8 bases fitting TRBD2. The CDR3 contains 14 residues. The germline CDR1 and CDR2 sequences are SGHTA and FQGNSA. V gave up 3 bases and J gave up 4 bases; unmatched junction bases: 3. DNA of the CDR3: TGTGCCAGCAGCTTTAACGGGAGGGCAGATACGCAGTATTTT. Translated, it gives CASSFNGRADTQYF.

The genes are TRBV5-1 and TRBJ2-7, with D tentatively TRBD1 (6 bases). Germline V lookup: CDR1 SGHRS, CDR2 YFSETQ. V lost 0 bases, J lost 12 bases, and 13 bases lay in between. The CDR3 totals 12 residues. The CDR3 DNA reads TGCGCCAGCAGCTTGGAAGACAGGCTACCGTACTTC. Translation gives CASSLEDRLPYF.

The rearrangement links TRBV9 to TRBJ2-5; TRBD1 matches 7 bases. V was clipped by 4 bases and J by 5 bases; unmatched bases: 14. This CDR3 is built from 16 residues. Germline CDR1 SGDLS, CDR2 YYNGEE. The CDR3 is CASSPLRGTGVETQYF. The CDR3 nucleotides are TGTGCCAGCAGCCCTCTCAGAGGTACAGGGGTTGAGACCCAGTACTTC.

CDR3 nucleotide sequence: TGTGCCACGTCGGGAAAGCAAATACCTGAGCAGTTCTTC. Protein product: CATSGKQIPEQFF. The chain recombines TRBV4-2 with TRBJ2-1, with D perhaps matching TRBD2 (5 bases). The V gene's germline CDR1 is LGHNA and CDR2 YNFKEQ. V lost 10 bases and J 9 bases, leaving 19 bases between the germline ends. The CDR3 totals 13 residues.

The rearrangement uses TRBV18 and TRBJ2-4, with 12 positions matching TRBD2. This CDR3 spans 18 amino acids. Trimming cost V 3 bases and J 0 bases; bases outside gene matches: 6. Germline CDR1 is KGHSH and CDR2 is LQKENI. The CDR3 reads CASSPRLAGGIAKNIQYF. Written as DNA, the CDR3 is TGTGCCAGCTCACCTAGGCTAGCGGGAGGGATAGCCAAAAACATTCAGTACTTC.

V gene TRBV2 combines with J gene TRBJ2-7; 9 bases map to TRBD2. Per the germline V gene, CDR1 is SNHLY and CDR2 is FYNNEI. This CDR3 spans 15 amino acids. V gave up 1 base and J gave up 6 bases; unmatched junction bases: 7. The CDR3 loop is CASSEVRSGSTEQYF. The CDR3 nucleotides are TGTGCCAGCAGTGAAGTCCGTAGCGGGAGTACCGAGCAGTACTTC.

This clone has a handful of counts. This sequence joins TRBV7-3 and TRBJ1-1, with 10 nucleotides matching TRBD1. Germline V gene sequence: CDR1 SGHTA, CDR2 FQGTGA. The junction had 4 bases not matched to a gene; V was cut back by 5 bases and J by 4 bases. The CDR3 loop spans 14 amino acids. The CDR3 DNA reads as TGTGCCAGCAGCCGACAGGGGGCGGGCACTGAAGCTTTCTTT. The encoded protein is CASSRQGAGTEAFF.

The DNA for the CDR3 is TGTGCCTGGAGTGTCCAGGGAGAGACCCAGTACTTC. Amino acids: CAWSVQGETQYF. This sequence joins TRBV30 and TRBJ2-5; TRBD1 might be the D (5 bases). V was trimmed by 0 bases and J by 4 bases, leaving 6 bases between them. The germline V gene has CDR1 GTSNPN and CDR2 SVGIG (reference sequence). The length of the CDR3 is 12 residues.

The gene calls are TRBV6-5 and TRBJ1-1; TRBD1 is a possible D gene (6 bases). With 0 bases removed from V and 4 bases from J, the gap between germline ends came to 9 bases. The CDR3 loop spans 14 amino acids. CDR1 and CDR2 (germline): MNHEY, SVGAGI. This CDR3 reads CASSYSLGGTEAFF. The CDR3 nucleotides read TGTGCCAGCAGTTACTCCTTAGGGGGCACTGAAGCTTTCTTT.

The genes are TRBV7-2 and TRBJ1-6; D might be TRBD1 (5 bases). V shed 5 bases and J shed 7 bases, with 15 bases lying between them. Germline V gene sequence: CDR1 SGHTA, CDR2 FQGNSA. This CDR3 has 15 amino acids. The CDR3 region is CASSPGLVTNSPLHF. CDR3 nucleotide sequence: TGTGCCAGCAGCCCAGGGTTAGTCACGAATTCACCCCTCCACTTT.

The chain carries TRBV6-5 and TRBJ1-3; 7 bases align to TRBD1. Trimming cost V 0 bases and J 0 bases; bases outside gene matches: 2. The CDR3 loop spans 16 amino acids. Per germline, CDR1 MNHEY and CDR2 SVGAGI. CDR3: CASSYSTGDSGNTIYF. In DNA, the CDR3 is TGTGCCAGCAGTTACTCTACAGGGGACTCTGGAAACACCATATATTTT.

The V gene is TRBV28, the J gene TRBJ2-7, with 9 nucleotides matching TRBD1. Trimming removed 4 bases from V and 4 bases from J; junction bases left unmatched: 8. This CDR3 spans 15 amino acids. Germline CDR1 and CDR2: MDHEN and SYDVKM. The DNA for the CDR3 is TGTGCCAGCAGTTCGAGGACAGGGGCTATTTACGAGCAGTACTTC. It translates to CASSSRTGAIYEQYF.